The rows below give T cell receptor beta chains drawn from one sample of a study of T cells after yellow fever vaccination. TCRdb ran MiXCR on the 5' RACE reads and lists one entry per CDR3 protein. The table lists approximately 150,000 distinct CDR3 sequences, around 9.3% of them singletons. The starting material was CD8+ T cells sorted from PBMCs, obtained 45 days after the yellow fever booster vaccination. These receptors were taken from a man aged 18-30 years who received the YFV17D yellow fever vaccine. The CDR3 runs from the conserved cysteine through the conserved F or W. The D gene is left open where the match is weak. Clone sizes are given selectively: once, few, many, or a class where the clone is expanded.

size: few
D: TRBD2
V: TRBV4-3
J: TRBJ2-2
DNA: TGCGCCAGCAGCCAAAACGCCATTAAAGTAGCGGGGGCACGCGGGGAGCTGTTTTTT
CDR3: CASSQNAIKVAGARGELFF

size: few
D: .
V: TRBV7-9
J: TRBJ1-2
DNA: TGTGCCAGCAGCATACCACGTTGGAGCGCTTCTAACTATGGCTACACCTTC
CDR3: CASSIPRWSASNYGYTF

size: few
D: .
V: TRBV11-2
J: TRBJ1-1
DNA: TGTGCCAGCAGCTTCGGCGAGCAAGGCGGTGACACTGAAGCTTTCTTT
CDR3: CASSFGEQGGDTEAFF

size: .
D: .
V: TRBV7-6
J: TRBJ1-2
DNA: TGTGCCAGCAGCTTAACTGTAGGGGCCAATGGCTACACCTTC
CDR3: CASSLTVGANGYTF

size: .
D: TRBD1
V: TRBV9
J: TRBJ1-6
DNA: TGTGCCAGCAGCGTAGAGGGGGCCACAAATTCACCCCTCCACTTT
CDR3: CASSVEGATNSPLHF

size: few
D: TRBD2
V: TRBV27
J: TRBJ2-1
DNA: TGTGCCAGCAGTTTATCCCTAGCGGGGCGTAATGAGCAGTTCTTC
CDR3: CASSLSLAGRNEQFF

size: many
D: .
V: TRBV20-1
J: TRBJ2-5
DNA: TGCAGTGCTAGTAATGAACGGGGGGACACCCAAGAGACCCAGTACTTC
CDR3: CSASNERGDTQETQYF

size: many
D: TRBD1
V: TRBV5-1
J: TRBJ1-1
DNA: TGCGCCAGCAGCTTAGGGACAGGGGGGTACGCTGAAGCTTTCTTT
CDR3: CASSLGTGGYAEAFF

size: .
D: .
V: TRBV15
J: TRBJ2-1
DNA: TGTGCCACCAGCGGAAGCCTTTACAATGAGCAGTTCTTC
CDR3: CATSGSLYNEQFF

size: .
D: .
V: TRBV9
J: TRBJ2-1
DNA: TGTGCCAGCAGCGCAAGGGACCTCTACAATGAGCAGTTCTTC
CDR3: CASSARDLYNEQFF

size: few
D: .
V: TRBV3-1
J: TRBJ2-3
DNA: TGTGCCAGCAGCCAAATGGATACGCAGTATTTT
CDR3: CASSQMDTQYF

size: few
D: TRBD2
V: TRBV7-9
J: TRBJ2-5
DNA: TGTGCCAGCAGCTTAGGGAGGACGGGGGGACCCCAAGAGACCCAGTACTTC
CDR3: CASSLGRTGGPQETQYF

size: many
D: TRBD1
V: TRBV13
J: TRBJ2-5
DNA: TGTGCCAGCAGCTTAAAGGGGGCGGGAGAGACCCAGTACTTC
CDR3: CASSLKGAGETQYF

size: few
D: TRBD2
V: TRBV12-3/TRBV12-4
J: TRBJ2-7
DNA: TGTGCCAGCAGTTCTAGCGGGGGGACCACCTACGAGCAGTACTTC
CDR3: CASSSSGGTTYEQYF

size: .
D: TRBD1
V: TRBV7-3
J: TRBJ2-3
DNA: TGTGCCAGCAGCTTTTCCATTGGGACAGGGGAAGATACGCAGTATTTT
CDR3: CASSFSIGTGEDTQYF

size: .
D: .
V: TRBV15
J: TRBJ2-7
DNA: TGTGCCACCAGCGGACGATTTGATCAGGTGACTCCCTACGAGCAGTACTTC
CDR3: CATSGRFDQVTPYEQYF

size: many
D: .
V: TRBV5-1
J: TRBJ2-7
DNA: TGCGCCAGCAGCTTTTATGGGAGCTCCTACGAGCAGTACTTC
CDR3: CASSFYGSSYEQYF

size: few
D: .
V: TRBV11-2
J: TRBJ2-1
DNA: TGTGCCAGCAGCTTAGGCCTATTTGAGCAGTTCTTC
CDR3: CASSLGLFEQFF

size: .
D: .
V: TRBV4-1
J: TRBJ2-2
DNA: TGCGCCAGCAGGCAAGCAAGCACCGGGGAGCTGTTTTTT
CDR3: CASRQASTGELFF

size: .
D: .
V: TRBV19
J: TRBJ1-3
DNA: TGTGCCAGTAGTCCTTACCCATCTGGAAACACCATATATTTT
CDR3: CASSPYPSGNTIYF

size: .
D: TRBD1
V: TRBV11-1
J: TRBJ1-2
DNA: TGTGCCAGCAGCCCACTATCCGGCCAGGGGGAATATGGCTACACCTTC
CDR3: CASSPLSGQGEYGYTF

size: few
D: .
V: TRBV7-6
J: TRBJ2-1
DNA: TGTGCCAGCAGCCCAGGGGTTACCCTCTACAATGAGCAGTTCTTC
CDR3: CASSPGVTLYNEQFF

size: .
D: TRBD1
V: TRBV29-1
J: TRBJ1-5
DNA: TGCAGCGTTAAGACGACAGGGGAAAGCAATCAGCCCCAGCATTTT
CDR3: CSVKTTGESNQPQHF

size: .
D: .
V: TRBV27
J: TRBJ1-4
DNA: TGTGCCAGCAGCCCGGGAATAATGGGGGAAAAACTGTTTTTT
CDR3: CASSPGIMGEKLFF

size: few
D: .
V: TRBV4-1
J: TRBJ2-5
DNA: TGCGCCAGCAGCCGAAATTTGAGGGAGAAAGAGACCCAGTACTTC
CDR3: CASSRNLREKETQYF

size: .
D: TRBD2
V: TRBV3-1
J: TRBJ2-7
DNA: TGTGCCAGCAGCCAAGCGTCCTTCGGACTAGCGGCCTACGAGCAGTACTTC
CDR3: CASSQASFGLAAYEQYF

size: .
D: TRBD1
V: TRBV6-5
J: TRBJ2-1
DNA: TGTGCCAGCAGTTACTCGGCGGTACAGGGGGCAGTGCAGTTCTTC
CDR3: CASSYSAVQGAVQFF

size: .
D: .
V: TRBV9
J: TRBJ2-7
DNA: TGTGCCAGCAGCGTAGGGCAGGGTAGAGCGTACGAGCAGTACTTC
CDR3: CASSVGQGRAYEQYF

size: many
D: TRBD2
V: TRBV2
J: TRBJ2-5
DNA: TGTGCCAGCAGCCAGTCGACTAGCGGGGAATACCAAGAGACCCAGTACTTC
CDR3: CASSQSTSGEYQETQYF

size: few
D: TRBD1
V: TRBV7-6
J: TRBJ2-5
DNA: TGTGCCAGCAGCTTAGGGGGGACAGGCCCACAAGAGACCCAGTACTTC
CDR3: CASSLGGTGPQETQYF

size: many
D: TRBD2
V: TRBV6-2/TRBV6-3
J: TRBJ2-3
DNA: TGTGCCACCCAGTCTAGCGGGGGGCACCATCTTCGAGATACGCAGTATTTT
CDR3: CATQSSGGHHLRDTQYF

size: .
D: .
V: TRBV27
J: TRBJ1-5
DNA: TGTGCCAGCAAGATGGGGGGCTTGGGCAATCAGCCCCAGCATTTT
CDR3: CASKMGGLGNQPQHF

size: .
D: TRBD2
V: TRBV27
J: TRBJ2-5
DNA: TGTGCCAGCGCCCCGGGACTAGCGGTCTTTGAGACCCAGTACTTC
CDR3: CASAPGLAVFETQYF

size: .
D: TRBD2
V: TRBV7-9
J: TRBJ2-1
DNA: TGTGCCAGCAGTGGAGCGGGCGGGGGAAATGAGCAGTTCTTC
CDR3: CASSGAGGGNEQFF